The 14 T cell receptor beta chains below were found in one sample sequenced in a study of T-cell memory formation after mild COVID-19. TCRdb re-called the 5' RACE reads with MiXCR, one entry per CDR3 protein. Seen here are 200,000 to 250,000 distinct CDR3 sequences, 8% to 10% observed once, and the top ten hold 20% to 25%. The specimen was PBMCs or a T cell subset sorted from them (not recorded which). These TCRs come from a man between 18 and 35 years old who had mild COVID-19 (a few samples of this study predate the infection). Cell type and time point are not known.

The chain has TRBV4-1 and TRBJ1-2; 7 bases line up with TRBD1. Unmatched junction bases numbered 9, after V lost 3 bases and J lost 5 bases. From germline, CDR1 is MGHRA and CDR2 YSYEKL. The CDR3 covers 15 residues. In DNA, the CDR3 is TGCGCCAGCAGCCAGGGAAACAGGGGTTTATATGGCTACACCTTC. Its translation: CASSQGNRGLYGYTF.

This CDR3 is CASGVEGGNTGELFF. The DNA for the CDR3 is TGTGCCAGCGGGGTAGAAGGAGGGAACACCGGGGAGCTGTTTTTT. This chain connects TRBV4-2 to TRBJ2-2; a weak D match, TRBD2 (5 bases). The germline CDR1 and CDR2 sequences are LGHNA and YNFKEQ. The V end lost 8 bases, the J end lost 1 base, and 14 bases lay between the germline ends. This CDR3 region has 15 residues.

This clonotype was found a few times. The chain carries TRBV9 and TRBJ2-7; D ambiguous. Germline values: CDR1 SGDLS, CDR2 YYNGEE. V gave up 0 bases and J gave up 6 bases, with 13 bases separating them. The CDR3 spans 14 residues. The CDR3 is CASSVGASPSEQYF. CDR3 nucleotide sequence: TGTGCCAGCAGCGTAGGGGCTAGTCCTTCCGAGCAGTACTTC. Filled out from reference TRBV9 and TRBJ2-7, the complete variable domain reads DSGVTQTPKHLITATGQRVTLRCSPRSGDLSVYWYQQSLDQGLQFLIQYYNGEERAKGNILERFSAQQFPDLHSELNLSSLELGDSALYFCASSVGASPSEQYFGPGTRLTVT.

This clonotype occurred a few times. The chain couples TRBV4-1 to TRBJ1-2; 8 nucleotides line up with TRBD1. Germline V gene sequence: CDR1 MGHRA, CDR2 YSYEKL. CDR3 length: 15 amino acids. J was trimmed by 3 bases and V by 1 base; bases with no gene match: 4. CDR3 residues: CASSQGWGQDYGYTF. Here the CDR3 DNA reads TGCGCCAGCAGCCAAGGGTGGGGACAGGACTATGGCTACACCTTC.

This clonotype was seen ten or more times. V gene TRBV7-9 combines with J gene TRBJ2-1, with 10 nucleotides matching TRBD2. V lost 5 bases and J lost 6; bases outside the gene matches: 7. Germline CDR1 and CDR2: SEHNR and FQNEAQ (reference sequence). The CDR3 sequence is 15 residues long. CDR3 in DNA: TGTGCCAGCAGCCCCCGGACTAGCGGTTCCAATGAGCAGTTCTTC. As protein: CASSPRTSGSNEQFF.

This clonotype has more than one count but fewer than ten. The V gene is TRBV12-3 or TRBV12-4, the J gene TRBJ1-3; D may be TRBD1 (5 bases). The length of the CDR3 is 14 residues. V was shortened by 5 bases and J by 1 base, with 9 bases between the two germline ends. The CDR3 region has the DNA TGTGCCAGCAGTCCCAGGGAATCTGGAAACACCATATATTTT. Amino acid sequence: CASSPRESGNTIYF.

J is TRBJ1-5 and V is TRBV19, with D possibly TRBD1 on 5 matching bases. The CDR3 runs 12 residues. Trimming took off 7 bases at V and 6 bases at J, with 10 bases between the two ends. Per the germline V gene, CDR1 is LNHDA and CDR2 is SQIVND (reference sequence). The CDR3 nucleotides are TGTGCCAGTACGACAGCGCCTCAGCCCCAGCATTTT. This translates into CASTTAPQPQHF.

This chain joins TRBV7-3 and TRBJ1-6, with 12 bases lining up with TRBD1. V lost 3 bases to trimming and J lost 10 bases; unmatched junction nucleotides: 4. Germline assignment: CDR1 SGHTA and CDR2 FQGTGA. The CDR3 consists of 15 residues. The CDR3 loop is CASSFGTGGTSPLHF. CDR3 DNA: TGTGCCAGCAGCTTCGGGACAGGGGGCACGTCACCCCTCCACTTT.

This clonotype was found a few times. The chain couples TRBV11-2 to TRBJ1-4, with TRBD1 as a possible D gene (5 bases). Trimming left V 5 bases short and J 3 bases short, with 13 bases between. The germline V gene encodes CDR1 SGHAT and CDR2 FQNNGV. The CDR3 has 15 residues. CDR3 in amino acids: CASSPRGDPNEKLFF. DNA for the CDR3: TGTGCCAGCAGCCCCCGCGGGGACCCTAATGAAAAACTGTTTTTT.

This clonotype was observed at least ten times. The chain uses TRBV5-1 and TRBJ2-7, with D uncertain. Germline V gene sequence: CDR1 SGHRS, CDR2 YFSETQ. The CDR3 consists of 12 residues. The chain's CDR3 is CASSLDGYEQYV. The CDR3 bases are TGTGCCAGCAGTTTGGACGGCTACGAGCAGTACGTC.

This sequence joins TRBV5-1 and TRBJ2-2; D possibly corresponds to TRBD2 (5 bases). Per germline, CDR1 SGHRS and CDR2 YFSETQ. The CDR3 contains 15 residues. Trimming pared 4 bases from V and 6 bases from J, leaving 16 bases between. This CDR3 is CASSPTRRDAGELFF. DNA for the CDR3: TGCGCCAGCAGCCCCACCCGCCGGGATGCCGGGGAGCTGTTTTTT.

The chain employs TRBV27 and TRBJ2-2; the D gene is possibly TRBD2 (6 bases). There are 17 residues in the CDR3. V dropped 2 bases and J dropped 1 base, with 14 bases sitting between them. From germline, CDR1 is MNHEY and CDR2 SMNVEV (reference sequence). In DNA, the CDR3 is TGTGCCAGCAGTTTAGAGGCTAGCGCGATGAACACCGGGGAGCTGTTTTTT. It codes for CASSLEASAMNTGELFF.

The CDR3 region is CASSPNGTSGSGNTIYF. CDR3 coding DNA: TGTGCCAGCAGCCCAAACGGGACATCCGGCTCTGGAAACACCATATATTTT. The V and J genes are TRBV14 and TRBJ1-3, with a tentative D call TRBD1 (6 bases). Trimming left V 4 bases short and J 0 bases short, with 16 bases between. The germline gives CDR1 SGHDN, CDR2 FVKESK. The CDR3 extends over 17 amino acids.

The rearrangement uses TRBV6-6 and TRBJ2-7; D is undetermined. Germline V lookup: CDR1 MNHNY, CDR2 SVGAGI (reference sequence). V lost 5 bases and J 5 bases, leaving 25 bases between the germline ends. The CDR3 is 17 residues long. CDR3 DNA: TGTGCCAGCAGTGTAGGGAATACCTACATCTCTTCCCACGAGCAGTACGTC. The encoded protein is CASSVGNTYISSHEQYV.